This T cell receptor beta chain was obtained from a study of OX40 agonist ivuxolimab in advanced cancers. Study-wide background: Three patients got partial responses; one had hepatocellular carcinoma and two had cutaneous melanoma.

Produced via immunoSEQ multiplex PCR; TCRdb's table is partial and in-frame only. The sample holds roughly 17,000 clones; around four fifths are singletons and the top ten take around 12%. Source: CD4+ or CD8+ T cells sorted from blood, taken in a trial of the OX40 agonist ivuxolimab. This TCR was recovered from an adult with an advanced solid tumor such as melanoma, head and neck, liver or kidney cancer.

CDR3 amino acids: CASSFWGGDYGYTF. CDR3 coding DNA: TGTGCCAGCAGCTTCTGGGGTGGTGACTATGGCTACACCTTC. The gene calls are TRBV5-6 and TRBJ1-2; D is unclear. Deletions cut 2 bases from V and 3 bases from J, with 11 bases between. Germline V gene lookup returns CDR1 SGHDT and CDR2 YYEEEE. This CDR3 has 14 amino acids. Filled out from reference TRBV5-6 and TRBJ1-2, the complete variable domain reads DAGVTQSPTHLIKTRGQQVTLRCSPKSGHDTVSWYQQALGQGPQFIFQYYEEEERQRGNFPDRFSGHQFPNYSSELNVNALLLGDSALYLCASSFWGGDYGYTFGSGTRLTVV.